These T cell receptor beta chains were read from a single sample in a study of early T cells in non-severe SARS-CoV-2 infection. TCRdb ran MiXCR on the 5' RACE reads and lists one entry per CDR3 protein. The table has about 99,000 distinct CDR3 sequences, 16% seen once. The sequenced sample was whole blood. The receptors were gathered from an adult who was a healthcare worker with PCR-confirmed SARS-CoV-2 infection or an uninfected control (not recorded which). Both conserved end residues are part of each CDR3. A D gene is named only where the DNA matches it firmly. Size tells how often a clone was seen (once, few, many) or the class of an expanded clone, and some rows leave it out.

>TRBJ2-7|few|TRBV5-1|.
TGCGCCAGCAGCTTAGAGGCCGTCGGGGCTCCCTACGAGCAGTACTTC
CASSLEAVGAPYEQYF
>TRBJ2-1|few|TRBV3-1|TRBD2
TGTGCCAGCAGAAACCTAGCGGGAGGATCGTGGAATGAGCAGTTCTTC
CASRNLAGGSWNEQFF
>TRBJ2-2|few|TRBV10-3|.
TGTGCCATCACTAGTGGCGGGGAGCTGTTTTTT
CAITSGGELFF
>TRBJ1-1|.|TRBV6-4|TRBD1
TGTGCCAGCAGTAAATTCGCCCGGGGACAGGGTATTCAAATAACTGAAGCTTTCTTT
CASSKFARGQGIQITEAFF
>TRBJ2-4|.|TRBV29-1|TRBD1
TGCAGCGTTGAAGGACAGGGGGCTTACATTCAGTACTTC
CSVEGQGAYIQYF
>TRBJ1-2|many|TRBV18|.
TGTGCCAGCTCACCAAGCGATGGCTACACCTTC
CASSPSDGYTF
>TRBJ1-1|.|TRBV20-1|.
TGCAGTGCCATCAATTCACCAAACACTGAAGCTTTCTTT
CSAINSPNTEAFF
>TRBJ2-3|.|TRBV15|TRBD2
TGTGCCACCAGCAGGGGACTAGCGGGGGATACGCAGTATTTT
CATSRGLAGDTQYF
>TRBJ2-5|few|TRBV29-1|TRBD1
TGCAGCGTAGACCGGGACAGCCAAGAGACCCAGTACTTC
CSVDRDSQETQYF
>TRBJ2-7|few|TRBV30|.
TGTGCCTGGAGTGTAGGGGAACCTGTCTTC
CAWSVGEPVF
>TRBJ2-1|many|TRBV5-1|.
TGCGCCAGCAGCTTGGGCTATTTCTACAATGAGCAGTTCTTC
CASSLGYFYNEQFF
>TRBJ2-2|.|TRBV4-2|.
TGTGCCAGCAGCCAAGAGGTGGCTCAGGGAAGAAGCGGGGAGCTGTTTTTT
CASSQEVAQGRSGELFF
>TRBJ1-2|many|TRBV30|.
TGTGCCTGGAGTGTTAAGGCCGGGGATGGCTACACCTTC
CAWSVKAGDGYTF
>TRBJ2-5|.|TRBV29-1|.
TGCAGCCTGGGGTCTAACCCCCAAGAGACCCAGTACTTC
CSLGSNPQETQYF
>TRBJ2-1|few|TRBV29-1|.
TGCAGCGTTCGGGGGCTAAGTAGGGATGAGCAGTTCTTC
CSVRGLSRDEQFF
>TRBJ2-3|.|TRBV10-3|.
TGTGCCATCAGTACATCTAGCACAGATACGCAGTATTTT
CAISTSSTDTQYF
>TRBJ2-5|.|TRBV28|.
TGTGCCAGCAGTCATATCCGGGGCTTTGAGACCCAGTACTTC
CASSHIRGFETQYF
>TRBJ2-1|many|TRBV5-1|.
TGCGCCAGCAGCCTTAGCGCCCCTGGGGGTGAGCAGTTCTTC
CASSLSAPGGEQFF
>TRBJ2-3|.|TRBV20-1|TRBD2
TGCAGTGCTGATAGCGGGGGGGGCACAGATACGCAGTATTTT
CSADSGGGTDTQYF
>TRBJ2-7|many|TRBV11-2|.
TGTGCCAGCAGCCACTGGGGCGGTTCCTACGAGCAGTACTTC
CASSHWGGSYEQYF
>TRBJ1-1|.|TRBV29-1|.
TGCAGCGTTGCGTCGGCAGCCAGGGACGGCACTGAAGCTTTCTTT
CSVASAARDGTEAFF
>TRBJ2-7|.|TRBV11-2|.
TGTGCCAGCAGCTTAATTAGAGGGAGGTTTGAGCAGTACTTC
CASSLIRGRFEQYF
>TRBJ2-7|many|TRBV27|.
TGTGCCAGCAGTGGAGAACCGGGACACCGGAGCTCCTACGAGCAGTACTTC
CASSGEPGHRSSYEQYF
>TRBJ2-1|.|TRBV7-2|TRBD2
TGTGCCAGCAGCCTAGGACTAGGCCGTTACAATGAGCAGTTCTTC
CASSLGLGRYNEQFF
>TRBJ1-1|.|TRBV29-1|.
TGCAGCGGGGGGAATAGGAACACTGAAGCTTTCTTT
CSGGNRNTEAFF
>TRBJ2-5|.|TRBV25-1|TRBD2
TGTGCCAGCAGTGAATATCGGCTAGCGGGAGAAGAGACCCAGTACTTC
CASSEYRLAGEETQYF
>TRBJ2-1|few|TRBV7-6|TRBD2
TGTGCCAGCAGCTCCGGACTAGCGGGGGGGCATGAGCAGTTCTTC
CASSSGLAGGHEQFF